This TCR beta chain was observed in a study of identical twins. MiXCR, run by TCRdb on the 5' RACE reads, gives a single entry per CDR3 protein. This sample yields 700,000 to 950,000 distinct CDR3 sequences, of which 10% to 15% are seen a single time; around 1.6% belongs to the top ten. Germline loops: CDR1 SGHTA, CDR2 FQGNSA. The ends lost 2 bases at V and 7 bases at J; junction bases unmatched: 6. The CDR3 has 15 residues. This clonotype has just a few counts. The sample was also reused in another study, on yellow fever vaccine responses in identical twins.

Sequenced material: PBMCs. The chain combines TRBV7-2 with TRBJ2-1; 9 nucleotides line up with TRBD1. The receptor was derived from a woman between 18 and 30 years old in good health. This CDR3 is CASSLRTGVTNEQFF. The CDR3 DNA reads as TGTGCCAGCAGCTTACGGACAGGGGTTACGAATGAGCAGTTCTTC.